This T cell receptor (beta chain) was sequenced in a study of T-cell memory formation after mild COVID-19. CDR3 length: 13 residues. Germline CDR1 is MNHEY and CDR2 is SVGEGT. V dropped 7 bases and J dropped 6; count of bases not matched to a gene: 5. One entry per CDR3 protein, called by TCRdb with MiXCR from the 5' RACE reads. The sample contains around 300,000 distinct CDR3 sequences, roughly an eighth of which appear only once. The source is a young man who had mild COVID-19 (a few samples of this study predate the infection). Cell type and time point are not known. The gene calls are TRBV6-2 or TRBV6-3 and TRBJ1-5; 8 positions agree with TRBD1. Sequencing was carried out using PBMCs or a T cell subset sorted from them (not recorded which). For the CDR3, the DNA is TGTGCCAGCATATCACAGGGGGGTCAGCCCCAGCATTTT. Translating gives CASISQGGQPQHF.